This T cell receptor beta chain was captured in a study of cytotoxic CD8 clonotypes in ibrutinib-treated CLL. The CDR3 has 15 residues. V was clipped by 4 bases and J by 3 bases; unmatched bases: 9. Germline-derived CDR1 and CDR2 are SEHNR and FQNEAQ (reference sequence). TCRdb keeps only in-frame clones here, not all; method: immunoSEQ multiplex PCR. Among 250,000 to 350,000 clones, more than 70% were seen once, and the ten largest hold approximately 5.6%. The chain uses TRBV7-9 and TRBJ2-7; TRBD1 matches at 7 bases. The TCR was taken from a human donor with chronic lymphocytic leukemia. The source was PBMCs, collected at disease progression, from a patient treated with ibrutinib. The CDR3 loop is CASSSSTGPDYEQYF. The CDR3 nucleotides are TGTGCCAGCAGCTCATCGACAGGGCCGGACTACGAGCAGTACTTC.